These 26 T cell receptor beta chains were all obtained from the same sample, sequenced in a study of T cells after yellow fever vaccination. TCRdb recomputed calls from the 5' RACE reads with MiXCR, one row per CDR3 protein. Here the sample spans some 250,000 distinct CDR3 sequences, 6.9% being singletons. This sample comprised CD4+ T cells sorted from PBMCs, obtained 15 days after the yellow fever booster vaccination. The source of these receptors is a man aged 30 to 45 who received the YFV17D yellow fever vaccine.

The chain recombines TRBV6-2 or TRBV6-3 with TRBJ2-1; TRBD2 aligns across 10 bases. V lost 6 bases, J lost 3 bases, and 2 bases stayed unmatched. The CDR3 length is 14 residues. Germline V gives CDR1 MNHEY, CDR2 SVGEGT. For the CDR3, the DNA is TGTGCCAGCAGGCTAGCGGGAGTCTACAATGAGCAGTTCTTC. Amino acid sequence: CASRLAGVYNEQFF.

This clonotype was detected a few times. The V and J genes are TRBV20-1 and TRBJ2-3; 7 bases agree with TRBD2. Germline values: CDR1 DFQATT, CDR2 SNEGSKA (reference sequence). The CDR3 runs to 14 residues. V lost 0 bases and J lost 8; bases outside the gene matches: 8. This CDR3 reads CSARDEGRGGTQYF. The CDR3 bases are TGCAGTGCTAGAGATGAAGGTCGCGGGGGTACGCAGTATTTT.

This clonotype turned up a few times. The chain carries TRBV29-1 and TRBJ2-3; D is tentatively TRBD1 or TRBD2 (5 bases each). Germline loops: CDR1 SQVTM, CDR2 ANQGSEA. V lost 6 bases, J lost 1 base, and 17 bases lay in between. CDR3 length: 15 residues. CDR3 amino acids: CSVGDGPRRTDTQYF. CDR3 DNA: TGCAGCGTCGGGGACGGCCCCCGTCGCACAGATACGCAGTATTTT.

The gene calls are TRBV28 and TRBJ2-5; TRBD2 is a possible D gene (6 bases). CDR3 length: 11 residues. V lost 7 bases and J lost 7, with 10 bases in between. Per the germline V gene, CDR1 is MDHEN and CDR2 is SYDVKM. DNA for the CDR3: TGTGCCAGCACCCTGGAGGGGACCCAGTACTTC. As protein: CASTLEGTQYF.

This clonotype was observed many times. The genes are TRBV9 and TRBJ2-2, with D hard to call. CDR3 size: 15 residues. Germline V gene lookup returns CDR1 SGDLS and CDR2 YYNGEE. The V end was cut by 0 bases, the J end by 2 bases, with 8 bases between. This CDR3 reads CASSVGNSNTGELFF. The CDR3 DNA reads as TGTGCCAGCAGCGTAGGAAATTCAAACACCGGGGAGCTGTTTTTT.

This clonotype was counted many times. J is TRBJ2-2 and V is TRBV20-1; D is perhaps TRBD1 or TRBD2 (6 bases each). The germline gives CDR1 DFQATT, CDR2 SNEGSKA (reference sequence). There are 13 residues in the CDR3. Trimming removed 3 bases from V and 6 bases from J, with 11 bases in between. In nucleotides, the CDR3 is TGCAGTGCTAGGGAGGGGGGTCCCGGGGAGCTGTTTTTT. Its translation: CSAREGGPGELFF.

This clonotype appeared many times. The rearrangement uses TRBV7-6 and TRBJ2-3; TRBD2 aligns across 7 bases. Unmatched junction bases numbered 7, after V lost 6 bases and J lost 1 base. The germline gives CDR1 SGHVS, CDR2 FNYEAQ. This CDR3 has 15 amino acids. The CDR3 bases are TGTGCCAGCAGTTTGGGGGGGGTAGGCACAGATACGCAGTATTTT. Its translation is CASSLGGVGTDTQYF.

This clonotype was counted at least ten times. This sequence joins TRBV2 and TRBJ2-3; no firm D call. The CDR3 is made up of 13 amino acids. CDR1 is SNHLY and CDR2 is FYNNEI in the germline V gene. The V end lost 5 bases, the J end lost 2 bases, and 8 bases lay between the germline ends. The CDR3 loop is CASSPLLTDTQYF. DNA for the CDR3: TGTGCCAGCAGTCCCCTACTCACAGATACGCAGTATTTT.

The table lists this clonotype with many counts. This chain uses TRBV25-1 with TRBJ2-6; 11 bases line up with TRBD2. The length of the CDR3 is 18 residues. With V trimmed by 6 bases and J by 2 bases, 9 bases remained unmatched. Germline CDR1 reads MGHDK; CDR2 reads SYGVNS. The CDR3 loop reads CASRDTSGRGTGANVLTF. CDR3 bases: TGTGCCAGCAGGGACACTAGCGGGAGAGGAACTGGGGCCAACGTCCTGACTTTC.

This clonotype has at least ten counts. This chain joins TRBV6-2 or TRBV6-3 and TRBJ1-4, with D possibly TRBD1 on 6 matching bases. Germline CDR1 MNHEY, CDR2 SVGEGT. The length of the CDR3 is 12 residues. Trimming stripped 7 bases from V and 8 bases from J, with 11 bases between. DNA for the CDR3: TGTGCCAGCAATACAGGGTCGGAAAAACTGTTTTTT. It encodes CASNTGSEKLFF.

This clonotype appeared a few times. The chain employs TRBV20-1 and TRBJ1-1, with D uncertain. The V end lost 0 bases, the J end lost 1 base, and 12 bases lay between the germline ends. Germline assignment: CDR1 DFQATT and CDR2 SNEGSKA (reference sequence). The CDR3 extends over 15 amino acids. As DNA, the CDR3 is TGCAGTGCTAGAGATCTGGCAGGCCGGAACACTGAAGCTTTCTTT. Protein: CSARDLAGRNTEAFF.

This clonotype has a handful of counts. The chain's CDR3 is CSASGTFSEQYF. DNA of the CDR3: TGCAGTGCTAGCGGAACCTTCTCCGAGCAGTACTTC. V and J are TRBV20-1 and TRBJ2-7; no firm D call. V shed 3 bases and J shed 6 bases, with 12 bases lying between them. Per the germline V gene, CDR1 is DFQATT and CDR2 is SNEGSKA (reference sequence). The CDR3 consists of 12 residues.

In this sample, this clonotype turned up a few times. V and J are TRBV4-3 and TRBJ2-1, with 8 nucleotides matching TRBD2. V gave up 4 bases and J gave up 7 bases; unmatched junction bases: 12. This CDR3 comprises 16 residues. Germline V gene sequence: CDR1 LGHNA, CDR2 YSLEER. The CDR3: CASSPRGAGGGNEQFF. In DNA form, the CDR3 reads TGCGCCAGCAGCCCCCGCGGGGCGGGAGGAGGGAATGAGCAGTTCTTC.

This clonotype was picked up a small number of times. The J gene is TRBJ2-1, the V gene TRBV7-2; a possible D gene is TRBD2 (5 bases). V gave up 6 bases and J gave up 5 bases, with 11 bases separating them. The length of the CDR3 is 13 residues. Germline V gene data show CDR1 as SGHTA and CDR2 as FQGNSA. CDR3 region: CASRPPADNEQFF. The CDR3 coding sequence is TGTGCCAGCAGACCCCCAGCGGACAATGAGCAGTTCTTC.

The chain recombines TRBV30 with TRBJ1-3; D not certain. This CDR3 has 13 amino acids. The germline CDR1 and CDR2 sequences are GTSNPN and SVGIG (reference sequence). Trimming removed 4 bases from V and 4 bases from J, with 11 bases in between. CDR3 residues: CAWNPGRGNTIYF. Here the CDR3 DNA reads TGTGCCTGGAACCCGGGTCGGGGAAACACCATATATTTT.

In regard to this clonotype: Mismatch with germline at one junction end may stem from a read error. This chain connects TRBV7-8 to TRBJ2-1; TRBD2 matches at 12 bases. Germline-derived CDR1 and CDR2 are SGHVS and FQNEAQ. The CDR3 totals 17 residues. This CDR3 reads CASSSTLLAGGGNEQLF. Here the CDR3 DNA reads TGTGCCAGCAGCTCGACCCTGCTAGCGGGAGGGGGCAATGAGCAGTTGTTC.

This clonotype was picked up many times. CDR3 in DNA: TGTGCCAGCAGCGTTTCTAGTGTCGGCGCAGATACGCAGTATTTT. Translated: CASSVSSVGADTQYF. This sequence joins TRBV11-2 and TRBJ2-3; unclear D gene. Trimming took 5 bases from V and 4 from J, leaving 16 bases between them. Per the germline V gene, CDR1 is SGHAT and CDR2 is FQNNGV. This CDR3 contains 15 residues.

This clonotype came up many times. CDR3 loop: CASSQGQANTGELFF. The CDR3 nucleotides are TGTGCCAGCAGCCAAGGGCAGGCGAACACCGGGGAGCTGTTTTTT. The rearrangement links TRBV4-2 to TRBJ2-2; D call uncertain. V lost 1 base to trimming and J lost 0 bases, with 6 bases between them. CDR1 LGHNA and CDR2 YNFKEQ come from the germline V gene. This CDR3 contains 15 residues.

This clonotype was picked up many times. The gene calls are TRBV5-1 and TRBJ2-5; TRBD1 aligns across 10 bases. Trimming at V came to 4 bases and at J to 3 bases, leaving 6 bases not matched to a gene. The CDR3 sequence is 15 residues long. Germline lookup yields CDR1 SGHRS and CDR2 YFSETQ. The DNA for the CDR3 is TGCGCCAGCAGCGTGGGACAGGGGATCGAAGAGACCCAGTACTTC. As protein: CASSVGQGIEETQYF.

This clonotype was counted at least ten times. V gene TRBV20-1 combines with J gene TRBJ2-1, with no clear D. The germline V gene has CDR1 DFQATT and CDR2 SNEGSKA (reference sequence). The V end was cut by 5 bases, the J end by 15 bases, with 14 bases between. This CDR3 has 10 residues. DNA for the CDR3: TGCAGTGCTTTAAGCGCCAAGCGGTTCTTC. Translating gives CSALSAKRFF.

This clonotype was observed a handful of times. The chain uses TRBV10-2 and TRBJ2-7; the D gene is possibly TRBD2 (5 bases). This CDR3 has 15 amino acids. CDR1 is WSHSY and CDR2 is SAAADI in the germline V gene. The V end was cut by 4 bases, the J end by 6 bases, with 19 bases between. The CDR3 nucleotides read TGCGCCAGCAGTGCCCCGGGAACACTAGTGTTCGAGCAGTACTTC. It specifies CASSAPGTLVFEQYF.

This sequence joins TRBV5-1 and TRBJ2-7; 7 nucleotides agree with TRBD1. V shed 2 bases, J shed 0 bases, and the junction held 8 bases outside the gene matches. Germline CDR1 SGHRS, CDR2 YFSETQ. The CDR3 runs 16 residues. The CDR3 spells CASSFLGQVDSYEQYF. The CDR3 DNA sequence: TGCGCCAGCAGCTTCCTAGGACAGGTGGACTCCTACGAGCAGTACTTC.

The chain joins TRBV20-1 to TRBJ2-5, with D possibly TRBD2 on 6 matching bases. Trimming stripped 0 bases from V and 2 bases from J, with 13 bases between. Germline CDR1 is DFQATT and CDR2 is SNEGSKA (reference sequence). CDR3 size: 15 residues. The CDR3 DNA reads TGCAGTGCTAGAGATCCGGTGGGGGGTCAAGAGACCCAGTACTTC. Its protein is CSARDPVGGQETQYF.

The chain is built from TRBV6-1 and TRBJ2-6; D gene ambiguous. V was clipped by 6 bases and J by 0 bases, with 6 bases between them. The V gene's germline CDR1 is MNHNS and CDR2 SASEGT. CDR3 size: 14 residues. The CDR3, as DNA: TGTGCCAGCAGCAGGACCTCTGGGGCCAACGTCCTGACTTTC. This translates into CASSRTSGANVLTF.

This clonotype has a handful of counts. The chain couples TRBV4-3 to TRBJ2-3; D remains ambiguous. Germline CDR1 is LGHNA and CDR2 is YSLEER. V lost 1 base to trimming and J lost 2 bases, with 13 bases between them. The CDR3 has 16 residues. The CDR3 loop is CASSQGSRVVTDTQYF. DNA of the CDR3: TGCGCCAGCAGCCAAGGATCTCGGGTTGTCACAGATACGCAGTATTTT.

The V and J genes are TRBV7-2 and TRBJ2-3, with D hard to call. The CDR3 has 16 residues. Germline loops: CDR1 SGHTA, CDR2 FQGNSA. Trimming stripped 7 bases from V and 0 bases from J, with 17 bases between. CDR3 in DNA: TGTGCCAGCACTACAAAGAGAGGAGTTAGCACAGATACGCAGTATTTT. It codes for CASTTKRGVSTDTQYF.